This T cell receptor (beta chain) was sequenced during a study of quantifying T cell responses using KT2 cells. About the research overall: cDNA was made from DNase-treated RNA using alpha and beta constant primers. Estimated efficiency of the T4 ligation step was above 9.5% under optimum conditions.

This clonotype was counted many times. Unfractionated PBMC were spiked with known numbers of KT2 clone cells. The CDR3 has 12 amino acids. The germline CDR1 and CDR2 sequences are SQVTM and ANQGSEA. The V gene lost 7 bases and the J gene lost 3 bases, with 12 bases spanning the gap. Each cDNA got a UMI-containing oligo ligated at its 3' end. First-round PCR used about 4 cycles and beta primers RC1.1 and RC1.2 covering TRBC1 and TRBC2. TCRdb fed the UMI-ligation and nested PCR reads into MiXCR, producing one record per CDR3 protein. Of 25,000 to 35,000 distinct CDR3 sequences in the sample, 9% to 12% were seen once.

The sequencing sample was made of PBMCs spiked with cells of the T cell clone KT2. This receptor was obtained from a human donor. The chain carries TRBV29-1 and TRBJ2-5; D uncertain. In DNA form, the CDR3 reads TGCAGCGCTCGGACGGTCAAAGAGACCCAGTACTTC. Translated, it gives CSARTVKETQYF.